This passage covers 9 T cell receptor beta chains from one sample sequenced in a study of CD8+CD57+ T cells in acquired aplastic anemia. The template for TCR beta VDJ and CDR3 sequence profiling was genomic DNA. Via MiXCR, TCRdb re-called the reads, giving one row per CDR3 protein. The sample has around 160,000 distinct CDR3 sequences; under 55% are singletons. The sequenced patients had an expansion of CD8+CD57+ cells seen by flow cytometry. The source material was sorted CD4+, CD8+, or CD8+CD57+ T cells (not recorded which) from PBMCs. These receptors originate from a human donor with aplastic anemia.

In the case of this clonotype: This is likely a read error, given that the CDR3 carries no conserved phenylalanine or tryptophan at its end. The limits of the CDR3 on the DNA are not certain, so only TCRdb's listed CDR3 is given. The V and J genes are TRBV9 and TRBJ1-1. The CDR3 is 13 residues long, counting both termini. Germline V gene data show CDR1 as SGDLS and CDR2 as YYNGEE. The CDR3 reads CASSAQDYTEASL.

In the case of this clonotype: Without the conserved terminal phenylalanine or tryptophan, this CDR3 likely stems from a read error. Because the CDR3's place on the DNA is in doubt, the DNA is left out and the CDR3 is given as listed by TCRdb. The chain joins TRBV29-1 to TRBJ1-2; TRBD1 is the table's D call and was not checked against the DNA. Germline-derived CDR1 and CDR2 are SQVTM and ANQGSEA. From its first to its last residue, the CDR3 has 10 amino acids. CDR3: CSVEGDGCTS.

The rearrangement joins TRBV7-9 to TRBJ1-5; possible D gene TRBD1, 5 bases. The CDR3 has 13 amino acids. Germline values: CDR1 SEHNR, CDR2 FQNEAQ (reference sequence). V was trimmed by 5 bases and J by 6 bases, leaving 11 bases between them. CDR3 residues: CASSPPGGQPQHF. In nucleotides, the CDR3 is TGTGCCAGCAGCCCACCCGGGGGTCAGCCCCAGCATTTT.

In DNA, the CDR3 is TGTGCCAGCAGCTTGGAGGACAGATCCTACGAGCAGTACTTC. This encodes CASSLEDRSYEQYF. This chain links TRBV7-9 with TRBJ2-7; maybe TRBD1 (6 bases). CDR3 length: 14 amino acids. The germline V gene has CDR1 SEHNR and CDR2 FQNEAQ (reference sequence). V gave up 3 bases and J gave up 1 base, with 10 bases separating them.

CDR3 amino acids: CASSITTGGRQPQHF. The CDR3 bases are TGTGCCAGTAGTATTACAACAGGGGGCCGTCAGCCCCAGCATTTT. This chain links TRBV19 with TRBJ1-5, with 9 positions matching TRBD1. Germline V CDR1 and CDR2: LNHDA, SQIVND (reference sequence). The CDR3 length is 15 residues. After removal of 3 bases from V and 6 bases from J, the junction contained 6 bases not matched to a gene.

This chain connects TRBV2 to TRBJ1-2, with 7 bases fitting TRBD1. The CDR3 sequence is 15 residues long. Germline V gene lookup returns CDR1 SNHLY and CDR2 FYNNEI. J was trimmed by 5 bases and V by 6 bases; bases with no gene match: 12. The CDR3 nucleotides read TGTGCCAGCAGGGTTGACAGGGACTCCTTTTATGGCTACACCTTC. Translation: CASRVDRDSFYGYTF.

This clonotype was seen ten or more times. The CDR3 region has the DNA TGTGCCAGCAGCTACCGGGACAGGTCCCCTACGAATAATTCACCCCTCCACTTT. Residues: CASSYRDRSPTNNSPLHF. This chain uses TRBV7-8 with TRBJ1-6; 8 positions agree with TRBD1. With V trimmed by 4 bases and J by 5 bases, 13 bases remained unmatched. Germline V gives CDR1 SGHVS, CDR2 FQNEAQ. The CDR3 is made up of 18 amino acids.

This clonotype has ten or more counts. The chain recombines TRBV20-1 with TRBJ1-5; D perhaps matches TRBD1 (5 bases). CDR3 length equals 13 residues. CDR1 DFQATT and CDR2 SNEGSKA come from the germline V gene (reference sequence). The V end lost 5 bases, the J end lost 2 bases, and 10 bases lay between the germline ends. The CDR3 region has the DNA TGCAGTGCTCCGGGACCGCGCAATCAGCCCCAGCATTTT. Its translation is CSAPGPRNQPQHF.

This clonotype was seen many times. J is TRBJ2-5 and V is TRBV12-3 or TRBV12-4; D ambiguous. V was pared by 9 bases and J by 6 bases, with 14 bases between. The length of the CDR3 is 12 residues. Here the CDR3 reads CASTGLGKTQYF. CDR3 nucleotide sequence: TGTGCCAGTACCGGTTTGGGCAAGACCCAGTACTTC.